Presented here are 18 T cell receptor beta chains from one specimen sequenced in a study of cytomegalovirus exposure and HLA in healthy donors. It was with 60 Vbeta and 13 Jbeta primers that the PCR ran. Only in-frame clones appear in the TCRdb table, and some are missing; sequencing was by immunoSEQ multiplex PCR. The sample holds more than 140,000 clones; roughly 80% are singletons and the top ten take around 1.5%. Material for sequencing was PBMCs. Receptor source: a female donor in good health and CMV-seronegative.

This rearrangement joins TRBV2 to TRBJ2-5, with 7 bases aligning to TRBD1. The DNA end favors TRBJ2-7, so the J call may be wrong. The germline CDR1 and CDR2 sequences are SNHLY and FYNNEI. The CDR3 has 13 residues. CDR3 sequence: CASLRDSSYEQYF. The CDR3 bases are TGTGCCAGCCTAAGGGACAGCTCCTACGAGCAGTACTTC.

This clone has only one observation. The chain couples TRBV19 to TRBJ1-1; D possibly corresponds to TRBD1 (5 bases). CDR3 length equals 13 residues. Germline V gene sequence: CDR1 LNHDA, CDR2 SQIVND (reference sequence). V was shortened by 7 bases and J by 5 bases, with 14 bases between the two germline ends. Here the CDR3 DNA reads TGTGCCAGTATCACAACCGGGGGGACTGAAGCTTTCTTT. Protein: CASITTGGTEAFF.

This chain connects TRBV7-9 to TRBJ2-3, with 10 bases fitting TRBD2. This CDR3 has 15 amino acids. The germline gives CDR1 SEHNR, CDR2 FQNEAQ (reference sequence). With 3 bases clipped from V and 4 bases from J, the junction kept 4 bases outside the gene matches. The CDR3 loop reads CASSFGTSVADTQYF. In DNA, the CDR3 is TGTGCCAGCAGCTTCGGGACTAGCGTTGCAGATACGCAGTATTTT.

V usage is TRBV28 and J usage is TRBJ2-6; D is uncertain. Germline V CDR1 and CDR2: MDHEN, SYDVKM. The CDR3 is 15 residues long. V was clipped by 8 bases and J by 2 bases, with 13 bases between them. DNA for the CDR3: TGTGCCAGCGGAGTAAACGCAGCTGGGGCCAACGTCCTGACTTTC. Amino acids: CASGVNAAGANVLTF.

The chain links TRBV9 to TRBJ2-2, with D tentatively TRBD2 (5 bases). Germline lookup yields CDR1 SGDLS and CDR2 YYNGEE. V lost 0 bases and J lost 5, with 20 bases in between. The CDR3 has 18 residues. CDR3: CASSVATVGSAVTGELFF. As DNA, the CDR3 is TGTGCCAGCAGCGTAGCTACGGTGGGTTCAGCGGTAACCGGGGAGCTGTTTTTT.

The chain uses TRBV5-1 and TRBJ2-7; 7 nucleotides match TRBD2. Germline CDR1 reads SGHRS; CDR2 reads YFSETQ. The CDR3 has 16 amino acids. V lost 0 bases to trimming and J lost 3 bases; unmatched junction nucleotides: 9. DNA for the CDR3: TGCGCCAGCAGCTTGGAGCCGGCGGGGGAGCACTACGAGCAGTACTTC. As protein: CASSLEPAGEHYEQYF.

V and J are TRBV6-5 and TRBJ1-1, with 7 nucleotides matching TRBD1. The trim removed 4 bases at V and 1 base at J, leaving 3 bases unmatched. The CDR3 contains 14 residues. Germline CDR1 is MNHEY and CDR2 is SVGAGI. This chain's CDR3 is CASSSGTANTEAFF. CDR3 sequence (DNA): TGTGCCAGCAGTTCCGGGACAGCGAACACTGAAGCTTTCTTT.

This clone showed up just a few times. This chain connects TRBV10-1 to TRBJ1-1; D perhaps matches TRBD1 (5 bases). Trimming removed 7 bases from V and 4 bases from J, with 10 bases in between. This CDR3 contains 12 residues. CDR1 and CDR2 (germline): WNHNN, SYGVQD (reference sequence). The CDR3 coding sequence is TGCGCCAGCACCTTGACAGTCACTGAAGCTTTCTTT. It yields the protein CASTLTVTEAFF.

The chain joins TRBV16 to TRBJ1-2, with D possibly being TRBD1 (5 bases). V lost 1 base and J lost 6, with 18 bases in between. There are 16 residues in the CDR3. The V gene's germline CDR1 is KGHSY and CDR2 FQNENV. CDR3: CASSQWGVTGPDGYTF. The CDR3 DNA sequence: TGTGCCAGCAGCCAATGGGGGGTGACTGGTCCGGATGGCTACACCTTC. Drawing the rest from reference TRBV16 and TRBJ1-2, the complete variable domain is GEEVAQTPKHLVRGEGQKAKLYCAPIKGHSYVFWYQQVLKNEFKFLISFQNENVFDETGMPKERFSAKCLPNSPCSLEIQATKLEDSAVYFCASSQWGVTGPDGYTFGSGTRLTVV.

V is TRBV27 and J is TRBJ1-2; possible D gene TRBD1, 5 bases. There are 15 residues in the CDR3. Germline-derived CDR1 and CDR2 are MNHEY and SMNVEV (reference sequence). The V gene lost 2 bases and the J gene lost 4 bases, with 14 bases spanning the gap. The CDR3 region has the DNA TGTGCCAGCAGTTTAGCGGGGGGGGTGGGCTATGGCTACACCTTC. Amino acid sequence: CASSLAGGVGYGYTF.

V usage is TRBV28 and J usage is TRBJ1-2; TRBD1 matches 7 bases. V lost 6 bases and J lost 10; bases outside the gene matches: 14. The CDR3 totals 14 residues. Germline CDR1 MDHEN, CDR2 SYDVKM. CDR3: CASSHSPTQGDYTF. The CDR3 DNA reads TGTGCCAGCAGCCACTCCCCGACGCAGGGGGACTACACCTTC.

The J gene is TRBJ1-2, the V gene TRBV27, with TRBD1 as a possible D gene (6 bases). The V end lost 2 bases, the J end lost 8 bases, and 12 bases lay between the germline ends. The CDR3 runs to 13 residues. Per germline, CDR1 MNHEY and CDR2 SMNVEV (reference sequence). This CDR3 is CASSLVGGGGYTF. CDR3 sequence (DNA): TGTGCCAGCAGTTTAGTAGGGGGTGGAGGCTACACCTTC.

The chain has TRBV7-9 and TRBJ1-1, with D perhaps TRBD1 (6 bases). The CDR3 length is 14 residues. V lost 6 bases and J lost 6, with 17 bases in between. Germline V gives CDR1 SEHNR, CDR2 FQNEAQ (reference sequence). The CDR3 spells CASRFTGQSSEAFF. The DNA for the CDR3 is TGTGCCAGCAGGTTCACCGGACAGAGCTCTGAAGCTTTCTTT.

V gene TRBV13 combines with J gene TRBJ2-7; 8 nucleotides align to TRBD1. The length of the CDR3 is 14 residues. J was trimmed by 6 bases and V by 3 bases; bases with no gene match: 7. Germline lookup yields CDR1 PRHDT and CDR2 FYEKMQ (reference sequence). This CDR3 is CASSFGTGKVEQYF. DNA of the CDR3: TGTGCCAGCAGCTTCGGGACAGGCAAAGTCGAGCAGTACTTC.

This clone was recorded only once. This sequence joins TRBV29-1 and TRBJ1-1; 9 nucleotides align to TRBD1. CDR1 and CDR2 from the germline V gene are SQVTM and ANQGSEA. The CDR3 has 14 amino acids. Germline trimming cut 7 bases from V and 6 bases from J; bases unmatched to any gene: 12. CDR3 nucleotides: TGCAGCGGTGAGACCGGGACAGGGCCCTCTGAAGCTTTCTTT. Translated: CSGETGTGPSEAFF. Based on the CDR3 plus reference TRBV29-1 and TRBJ1-1, the full variable domain is SAVISQKPSRDICQRGTSLTIQCQVDSQVTMMFWYRQQPGQSLTLIATANQGSEATYESGFVIDKFPISRPNLTFSTLTVSNMSPEDSSIYLCSGETGTGPSEAFFGQGTRLTVV.

V and J are TRBV9 and TRBJ2-7, with TRBD2 matching over 7 bases. The CDR3 spans 16 residues. The V gene end was trimmed by 0 bases and the J gene end by 2 bases; junction bases not matched to a gene: 8. Germline loops: CDR1 SGDLS, CDR2 YYNGEE. CDR3 nucleotides: TGTGCCAGCAGCGTAGGCCCAGGGACTAAAACCTACGAGCAGTACTTC. It is translated as CASSVGPGTKTYEQYF.

The rearrangement joins TRBV19 to TRBJ1-1, with 7 bases fitting TRBD1. The germline V gene has CDR1 LNHDA and CDR2 SQIVND (reference sequence). The CDR3 sequence is 16 residues long. With V trimmed by 4 bases and J by 2 bases, 10 bases remained unmatched. The CDR3: CASSNGQELGNTEAFF. The CDR3 coding sequence is TGTGCCAGTAGTAACGGACAGGAACTTGGAAACACTGAAGCTTTCTTT.

The chain couples TRBV6-1 to TRBJ2-7; D perhaps matches TRBD2 (5 bases). The V and J ends lost 6 bases and 3 bases respectively, with 6 bases between them. This CDR3 spans 11 amino acids. Germline CDR1 reads MNHNS; CDR2 reads SASEGT. In DNA, the CDR3 is TGTGCCAGCAGGAGGGTCTACGAGCAGTACTTC. It is translated as CASRRVYEQYF.